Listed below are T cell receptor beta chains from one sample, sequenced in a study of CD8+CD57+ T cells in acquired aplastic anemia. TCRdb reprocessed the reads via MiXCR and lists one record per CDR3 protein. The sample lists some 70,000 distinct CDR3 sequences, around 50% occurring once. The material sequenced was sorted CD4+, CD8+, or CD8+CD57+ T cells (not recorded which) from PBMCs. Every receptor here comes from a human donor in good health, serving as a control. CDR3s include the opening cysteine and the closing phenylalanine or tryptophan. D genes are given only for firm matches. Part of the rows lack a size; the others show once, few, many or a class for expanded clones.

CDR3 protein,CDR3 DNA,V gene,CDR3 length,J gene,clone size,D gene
CASSSMDNEQFF,TGTGCCAGCAGCTCTATGGACAATGAGCAGTTCTTC,TRBV7-3,12,TRBJ2-1,many,.
CASAESVQRELNTGELFF,TGTGCCAGCGCCGAGAGCGTCCAGCGGGAGTTAAACACCGGGGAGCTGTTTTTT,TRBV3-1,18,TRBJ2-2,many,TRBD2
CASSSGLGAYTEAFF,TGTGCCAGCAGCTCAGGACTGGGGGCTTACACTGAAGCTTTCTTT,TRBV7-9,15,TRBJ1-1,.,.
CASSQKTAYNSPLHF,TGTGCCAGCAGCCAGAAGACAGCCTATAATTCACCCCTCCACTTT,TRBV7-9,15,TRBJ1-6,.,.
CATSEGTSTGELFF,TGTGCCACCAGTGAAGGGACGAGCACCGGGGAGCTGTTTTTT,TRBV24-1,14,TRBJ2-2,.,.
CASSPGREVVEQFF,TGTGCCAGCAGCCCCGGGCGGGAGGTTGTTGAGCAGTTCTTC,TRBV6-2/TRBV6-3,14,TRBJ2-1,.,TRBD2
CSASGLGTDTQYF,TGCAGCGCCTCCGGATTAGGCACAGATACGCAGTATTTT,TRBV29-1,13,TRBJ2-3,.,.
CASSQENTATNEKLFF,TGTGCCAGCAGCCAAGAGAACACAGCAACTAATGAAAAACTGTTTTTT,TRBV4-2,16,TRBJ1-4,many,.
CASSEVGGGARTDTQYF,TGTGCCAGCAGTGAAGTAGGCGGGGGGGCTCGCACAGATACGCAGTATTTT,TRBV6-1,17,TRBJ2-3,.,TRBD2
CASIITDTQYF,TGTGCCAGCATAATAACAGATACGCAGTATTTT,TRBV2,11,TRBJ2-3,.,.
CATSVRQGSYGYTF,TGTGCCACCAGCGTCCGACAGGGGTCCTATGGCTACACCTTC,TRBV15,14,TRBJ1-2,once,TRBD1
CASSVTVATEAFF,TGTGCCAGCAGTGTTACGGTGGCCACTGAAGCTTTCTTT,TRBV6-1,13,TRBJ1-1,many,.
CASMRAGGNTIYF,TGTGCCAGTATGAGGGCTGGTGGAAACACCATATATTTT,TRBV19,13,TRBJ1-3,.,.
CASSTGPLDSPLHF,TGTGCCAGTAGTACAGGACCATTAGACTCACCCCTCCACTTT,TRBV19,14,TRBJ1-6,many,.
CASSVETASLGNYGYTF,TGTGCCAGCAGCGTAGAGACAGCCTCTCTCGGGAACTATGGCTACACCTTC,TRBV9,17,TRBJ1-2,many,.
CASSEPLVSQPQHF,TGTGCCAGCAGTGAACCCCTGGTGAGTCAGCCCCAGCATTTT,TRBV6-1,14,TRBJ1-5,many,.
CATSRDPPGRNYEQYF,TGTGCCACCAGCAGAGATCCCCCCGGGAGGAACTACGAGCAGTACTTC,TRBV15,16,TRBJ2-7,.,TRBD2
CASSPGTHGYTF,TGTGCCAGCAGTCCCGGGACGCACGGCTACACCTTC,TRBV2,12,TRBJ1-2,.,.
CASSNYVTEAFF,TGTGCCAGCAGTAACTATGTGACTGAAGCTTTCTTT,TRBV6-6,12,TRBJ1-1,many,.
CATSRRTGGITEAFF,TGTGCCACCAGCAGGAGGACAGGGGGCATCACTGAAGCTTTCTTT,TRBV15,15,TRBJ1-1,.,TRBD1
CASSSQVGQGFQTQYF,TGTGCCAGCAGTTCCCAGGTTGGACAGGGTTTTCAGACCCAGTACTTC,TRBV11-2,16,TRBJ2-5,many,TRBD1
CASSDRLAGVETQYF,TGCGCCAGCAGTGATCGACTAGCGGGAGTAGAGACCCAGTACTTC,TRBV10-1,15,TRBJ2-5,.,TRBD2
CASSVGQGLLNEQYF,TGTGCCAGCAGCGTCGGGCAGGGTTTGTTGAACGAGCAGTACTTC,TRBV9,15,TRBJ2-7,many,.
CASTHGGRGELFF,TGTGCCAGCACCCACGGGGGGCGCGGGGAGCTGTTTTTT,TRBV10-1,13,TRBJ2-2,.,.
CASSIGGLNGYTF,TGTGCCAGTAGTATAGGAGGGCTGAATGGCTACACCTTC,TRBV19,13,TRBJ1-2,.,.
CASSLGVRDYGYTF,TGTGCCAGCAGCTTAGGCGTCAGGGACTATGGCTACACCTTC,TRBV7-8,14,TRBJ1-2,.,.
CASSGTDGQPQHF,TGTGCCAGCAGTGGGACAGATGGTCAGCCCCAGCATTTT,TRBV2,13,TRBJ1-5,medium-sized,.
CASSVGQGRATNEKLFF,TGTGCCAGCAGCGTAGGACAGGGGCGGGCAACTAATGAAAAACTGTTTTTT,TRBV9,17,TRBJ1-4,.,TRBD1
CASSINGEGGYGYTF,TGTGCCAGTAGTATAAACGGAGAAGGGGGCTATGGCTACACCTTC,TRBV19,15,TRBJ1-2,.,.
CASSGDRGRTDTQYF,TGCGCCAGCAGCGGGGACAGGGGGCGAACAGATACGCAGTATTTT,TRBV5-1,15,TRBJ2-3,many,TRBD1
CASSHDPTGNTEAFF,TGTGCCAGTAGCCACGACCCGACAGGTAACACTGAAGCTTTCTTT,TRBV19,15,TRBJ1-1,.,.
CASRPTGGYGYTF,TGTGCCAGCAGACCGACAGGGGGGTATGGCTACACCTTC,TRBV7-9,13,TRBJ1-2,.,TRBD1
CASSDSSGELNEQFF,TGTGCCAGCAGTGACTCTAGCGGGGAGCTCAATGAGCAGTTCTTC,TRBV6-4,15,TRBJ2-1,.,TRBD2
CASSLVSSVGFKDGYTF,TGTGCCAGCAGTTTGGTCTCGTCGGTCGGGTTTAAGGATGGCTACACCTTC,TRBV27,17,TRBJ1-2,many,.
CASSPRTGSTEAFF,TGTGCCAGCAGCCCTCGGACAGGGTCCACTGAAGCTTTCTTT,TRBV7-9,14,TRBJ1-1,.,TRBD1
CASSKGHLSTDTQYF,TGTGCCAGCAGCAAGGGACACCTCAGCACAGATACGCAGTATTTT,TRBV11-1,15,TRBJ2-3,.,.